This record covers a single TCR beta chain. The V and J ends lost 4 bases and 5 bases, in that order; junction bases with no gene match: 10. Per the germline V gene, CDR1 is SQVTM and CDR2 is ANQGSEA. The CDR3 has 14 residues. This record belongs to a study of Graves' ophthalmopathy and Graves' hyperthyroidism. Study as a whole: Peripheral blood sampling preceded any treatment and occurred at initial diagnosis.

RNA served as the template for amplifying TCR beta CDR3 regions. Second-round multiplex PCR came after first-round RT-PCR with HTBI primers. TCRdb reprocessed the multiplex PCR reads with MiXCR, giving one entry per CDR3 protein. In the table there are 500,000 to 800,000 distinct CDR3 sequences, over 40% of which are singletons. The sample comprised peripheral blood. The receptor's source is an adult man with Graves' ophthalmopathy. V usage is TRBV29-1 and J usage is TRBJ1-1; 7 bases map to TRBD1. The CDR3, as DNA: TGCAGCGTTGTGGGACAGACGCTGGGGACTGAAGCTTTCTTT. This sequence encodes CSVVGQTLGTEAFF. Full variable domain (rest looked up from reference TRBV29-1 and TRBJ1-1): SAVISQKPSRDICQRGTSLTIQCQVDSQVTMMFWYRQQPGQSLTLIATANQGSEATYESGFVIDKFPISRPNLTFSTLTVSNMSPEDSSIYLCSVVGQTLGTEAFFGQGTRLTVV.